This T cell receptor (beta chain) was identified during a study of identifying expanded T cells in peripheral blood. Of note for this clone: What it binds is not known.

The study's findings and limits: About 1.2 clones differed between technical replicates, versus around 15 and 18 over time. Clone count variance between roughly 2-week samples rose with total template count.

Germline CDR1 is SEHNR and CDR2 is FQNEAQ (reference sequence). Between the trimmed V and J ends, which lost 5 bases and 4 bases, there was a span of 22 bases. This CDR3 region has 17 residues. Produced via immunoSEQ multiplex PCR; TCRdb's table is partial and in-frame only. The repertoire includes approximately 86,000 clones, around 83% of them detected once, and around 4.5% sits in the top ten. Material: blood. The clonotype was recovered from a person aged 18 to 70 in good health. V is TRBV7-9 and J is TRBJ2-3; D may correspond to TRBD1 or TRBD2 (5 bases each). DNA for the CDR3: TGTGCCAGCAGCCTAAAACCGGGACGGGCGGATTCAGATACGCAGTATTTT. It specifies CASSLKPGRADSDTQYF.